A selection of T cell receptor beta chains follows, all from one sample in a study of cytomegalovirus exposure and HLA in healthy donors. Using immunoSEQ multiplex PCR, the repertoire was profiled, and TCRdb retains in-frame clones only, with some absent. The sample has approximately 220,000 clones, less than 85% seen once. The specimen sequenced was PBMCs. The receptors were gathered from a man between 18 and 35 years old in good health and CMV-seronegative. Both conserved end residues are part of each CDR3. D genes are given only for firm matches. The listing skips clone size in some rows; elsewhere it reads once, few, many or a size class.

clone_size cdr3_length j_call v_call d_call cdr3_nt cdr3_aa
. 16 TRBJ1-1 TRBV2 TRBD1 TGTGCCAGCATCACGGCGGGGACAGGGCCTGATACTGAAGCTTTCTTT CASITAGTGPDTEAFF
. 15 TRBJ1-1 TRBV28 . TGTGCCAGCAGTTTTGGAGGGGTGGGGAACACTGAAGCTTTCTTT CASSFGGVGNTEAFF
. 17 TRBJ1-4 TRBV5-4 . TGTGCCAGCAGCTTGGGACAGTCAAAAAATCGAAATGAAAAACTGTTTTTT CASSLGQSKNRNEKLFF
. 14 TRBJ2-7 TRBV5-5 TRBD1 TGTGCCAGCTCCTATAGGGACAGAGCTGGCGAGCAGTACTTC CASSYRDRAGEQYF
. 16 TRBJ2-3 TRBV7-9 TRBD1 TGTGCCAGCAGCTTAGTGACAGGGGCTCCCACAGATACGCAGTATTTT CASSLVTGAPTDTQYF
. 13 TRBJ2-1 TRBV6-6 . TGTGCCAGCAGTTACCAACTAGTAAATGAGCAGTTCTTC CASSYQLVNEQFF
once 14 TRBJ2-2 TRBV6-6 . TGTGCCAGCAGTTACCTGGACTTCACCGGGGAGCTGTTTTTT CASSYLDFTGELFF
. 15 TRBJ2-1 TRBV9 . TGTGCCAGCAGCGTAGGTACTGCCTCGTACAATGAGCAGTTCTTC CASSVGTASYNEQFF
. 14 TRBJ1-2 TRBV5-1 TRBD1 TGCGCCAGCAGCTTGGGGGGACAGGGGAACGGCTACACCTTC CASSLGGQGNGYTF
. 15 TRBJ2-1 TRBV11-3 . TGTGCCAGCAGCTTAGAAAGCTCAGGTTACAATGAGCAGTTCTTC CASSLESSGYNEQFF
. 12 TRBJ1-2 TRBV30 . TGTGCCTGGAGTCCAGGCACAGCTGGCTACACCTTC CAWSPGTAGYTF
few 15 TRBJ1-3 TRBV6-5 TRBD1 TGTGCCAGCAGTTACGACAGGGGCTCTGGAAACACCATATATTTT CASSYDRGSGNTIYF
. 15 TRBJ2-1 TRBV7-8 TRBD1 TGTGCCAGCAGCGTTCGGGACAGGGCTTACAATGAGCAGTTCTTC CASSVRDRAYNEQFF
. 17 TRBJ2-7 TRBV27 TRBD2 TGTGCCAGCAGTATCACAACGACTAGCGGGAGGGCCCACGAGCAGTACTTC CASSITTTSGRAHEQYF
few 13 TRBJ1-2 TRBV7-9 . TGTGCCAGCAGCCCCGCGGGCCTCTATGGCTACACCTTC CASSPAGLYGYTF
. 15 TRBJ2-7 TRBV5-1 TRBD2 TGCGCCAGCAGCTTGGGGGCGGGAGGAGCCTACGAGCAGTACTTC CASSLGAGGAYEQYF
. 12 TRBJ1-5 TRBV28 . TGTGCCAGCAACACAGCTAATCAGCCCCAGCATTTT CASNTANQPQHF
. 14 TRBJ2-7 TRBV2 . TGTGCCAGCAGTAACGGCGGGTTACCCTACGAGCAGTACTTC CASSNGGLPYEQYF
. 16 TRBJ1-3 TRBV27 TRBD1 TGTGCCAGCAGTTCGGGACAGCCCCTCTCTGGAAACACCATATATTTT CASSSGQPLSGNTIYF
. 15 TRBJ2-5 TRBV5-1 . TGCGCCAGCAGTCGGAGCCCGTGGCTACAAGAGACCCAGTACTTC CASSRSPWLQETQYF
. 16 TRBJ1-1 TRBV28 TRBD1 TGTGCCAGCAGGCACGGACAGGGGGTCGGGAACACTGAAGCTTTCTTT CASRHGQGVGNTEAFF
. 12 TRBJ1-4 TRBV30 . TGTGCCTGGAGTCCACAGTCCGAAAAACTGTTTTTT CAWSPQSEKLFF
. 17 TRBJ2-5 TRBV5-1 TRBD2 TGCGCCAGCAGCTCCCCCGGGACTAGCGGTTATCAAGAGACCCAGTACTTC CASSSPGTSGYQETQYF
. 13 TRBJ2-2 TRBV5-8 . TGTGCCAGCCAGGGTTATGACACCGGGGAGCTGTTTTTT CASQGYDTGELFF
few 14 TRBJ2-1 TRBV6-1 . TGTGCCAGCAGCGACAGCAGCTCCTACAATGAGCAGTTCTTC CASSDSSSYNEQFF
. 14 TRBJ2-5 TRBV6-5 . TGTGCCAGCAGTTCTTCCTATGGCCAAGAGACCCAGTACTTC CASSSSYGQETQYF
. 14 TRBJ2-7 TRBV5-1 . TGCGCCAGCAACGCGGGACTCAGCTCCTACGAGCAGTACTTC CASNAGLSSYEQYF
few 15 TRBJ2-7 TRBV7-2 TRBD1 TGTGCCAGCAGCACACGGACAGGGGAAAGCTACGAGCAGTACTTC CASSTRTGESYEQYF
. 15 TRBJ2-7 TRBV27 TRBD2 TGTGCCAGCAGTCCTTATAGCGGGAGTTCCTACGAGCAGTACTTC CASSPYSGSSYEQYF
. 13 TRBJ2-5 TRBV7-7 TRBD1 TGTGCTAGCAGCTCCGGGGACAGGAAGACCCAGTACTTC CASSSGDRKTQYF
. 13 TRBJ1-5 TRBV30 . TGTGCCTGGAGCTTGGGGGGGCATCAGCCCCAGCATTTT CAWSLGGHQPQHF
once 12 TRBJ2-1 TRBV29-1 . TGCAGCGTTGAGTGGAGGAGCAATGAGCAGTTCTTC CSVEWRSNEQFF
. 13 TRBJ1-5 TRBV28 . TGTGCCAGCAGTTTATATGGGGGCCAGCCCCAGCATTTT CASSLYGGQPQHF
. 16 TRBJ2-1 TRBV13 TRBD2 TGTGCCAGCAGCCCCCCTGGACTAGCGGGTTACAATGAGCAGTTCTTC CASSPPGLAGYNEQFF
. 15 TRBJ1-4 TRBV6-1 . TGTGCCAGCAGCCTTACGACAAATCCGGGAGAAAAACTGTTTTTT CASSLTTNPGEKLFF
. 15 TRBJ2-1 TRBV19 TRBD2 TGTGCCAGTAGTAATTTGGGCGGGAGGTCCAATGAGCAGTTCTTC CASSNLGGRSNEQFF
once 14 TRBJ2-7 TRBV5-1 TRBD1 TGCGCCAGCAGCCCAGGGACAGGGCGCTACGAGCAGTACTTC CASSPGTGRYEQYF
. 13 TRBJ2-2 TRBV4-1 . TGCGCCAGCCTAACCCCGAACACCGGGGAGCTGTTTTTT CASLTPNTGELFF
. 12 TRBJ2-3 TRBV6-6 . TGTGCCAGCTGCCCCCCAGGGGATACGCAGTATTTT CASCPPGDTQYF
once 18 TRBJ2-1 TRBV11-2 . TGTGCCAGCAGCCATGATTTCCTTAGCGGAGGCTCCTACAATGAGCAGTTCTTC CASSHDFLSGGSYNEQFF
few 15 TRBJ2-5 TRBV5-1 . TGCGCCAGCAGCTTTGGGGCGGTGTACCAAGAGACCCAGTACTTC CASSFGAVYQETQYF
. 15 TRBJ1-5 TRBV28 . TGTGCCAGCAGGATGGGGGGAGCGAGCAATCAGCCCCAGCATTTT CASRMGGASNQPQHF
. 15 TRBJ2-3 TRBV10-1 TRBD1 TGCGCCAGCAGCTCAGGACAGGGGATGACAGATACGCAGTATTTT CASSSGQGMTDTQYF
. 16 TRBJ1-5 TRBV27 TRBD1 TGTGCCAGTAAAAGGGAGGGACAGGGTAGGAGTCAGCCCCAGCATTTT CASKREGQGRSQPQHF